The clone carrying this T cell receptor (beta chain) came up a few times. Its target is not known. This specimen comes from a study of shared clonotypes between healthy human individuals. Researchers divided each subset's genomic DNA evenly across several immunoSEQ plates. Profiling relied on immunoSEQ multiplex PCR, and the TCRdb table lists in-frame clones only, not all of them. The table records about 980,000 clones, 60% to 85% of them present only once. The ends lost 6 bases at V and 4 bases at J; junction bases unmatched: 8. The CDR3 extends over 15 amino acids. Germline CDR1 and CDR2: MGHRA and YSYEKL. Whole-study findings and limits: Sampling covered blood only; tissue repertoires likely differ.

The receptor was isolated from a man aged 18 to 29 in good health. V and J are TRBV4-1 and TRBJ2-3, with 9 bases fitting TRBD1. Sequencing used memory CD4+ T cells sorted from blood. Documented subset: CD45RA-negative fraction. The CDR3 bases are TGCGCCAGCAGGTACCGGGGACAGGGTTCAGATACGCAGTATTTT. As protein: CASRYRGQGSDTQYF.